This is a list of T cell receptor beta chains from one sample in a study of blood T cell repertoires in COVID-19. The repertoire was sequenced with immunoSEQ multiplex PCR; TCRdb's copy has only in-frame clones and lacks some. The table records roughly 94,000 clones, 84% of them present only once. What was sequenced was peripheral blood. The receptors come from a man aged 55 to 70 with acute or convalescent COVID-19. Each CDR3 is given without its conserved first and last residue. The listing skips clone size in some rows; elsewhere it reads once, few, many or a size class.

len	abundance	v_gene	CDR3aa
11	-	TRBV5-1	ASSLRRDTEAF
16	-	TRBV6-6	ASSPGLAGVRSVETQY
13	-	TRBV2	ASSEGPGGWEKLF
11	-	TRBV7-7	ASSPGNTGELF
12	-	TRBV5-4	ASSSRTGRNEQY
13	-	TRBV10-2	ASSVAGATQETQY
15	-	TRBV27	ASSPPRTGSSYNEQF
12	once	TRBV18	ASSLYEGNTEAF
12	few	TRBV7-9	ASSSSGGYQPQH
9	-	TRBV30	AFRDPGELF
13	-	TRBV7-9	ASSLVSGGDSPLH
16	-	TRBV7-3	ASSLTLSGTPPTDTQY
11	once	TRBV5-6	ASGHSGANVLT
10	-	TRBV19	ASSPGQGSYT